This T cell receptor beta chain was sequenced during a study of regulatory T cells in long-lasting Graves disease. Study-wide results and limits: Persistent patients shared 2,741 public clonotypes among themselves. Newly diagnosed patients shared fewer, at approximately 970.

Library construction for TCR beta used iRepertoire HTBI primers and Arm-PCR of CDR3 regions. MiXCR, run by TCRdb on the multiplex PCR reads, gives a single entry per CDR3 protein. The sample holds about 440,000 distinct CDR3 sequences, approximately 15% seen once. The time point here: newly diagnosed GD, antithyroid drugs for less than 3 months. From PBMCs, RNA was extracted and then used to make the TCR library. This CDR3 region has 13 residues. V gave up 4 bases and J gave up 2 bases, with 9 bases separating them. In this sample, this clonotype turned up many times. No antigen is known for it. This sample also belongs to another study, concerning T cells in Graves' hyperthyroidism and ophthalmopathy.

This specimen consisted of peripheral blood mononuclear cells (PBMCs), obtained at new diagnosis, from a patient treated with antithyroid drugs. This chain uses TRBV12-3 or TRBV12-4 with TRBJ2-7; D gene uncertain. The clonotype originates from a woman aged 30 to 39 with Graves disease. CDR3 sequence reads: CASSWRFPYEQYF. DNA for the CDR3: TGTGCCAGCAGTTGGCGATTTCCCTACGAGCAGTACTTC.